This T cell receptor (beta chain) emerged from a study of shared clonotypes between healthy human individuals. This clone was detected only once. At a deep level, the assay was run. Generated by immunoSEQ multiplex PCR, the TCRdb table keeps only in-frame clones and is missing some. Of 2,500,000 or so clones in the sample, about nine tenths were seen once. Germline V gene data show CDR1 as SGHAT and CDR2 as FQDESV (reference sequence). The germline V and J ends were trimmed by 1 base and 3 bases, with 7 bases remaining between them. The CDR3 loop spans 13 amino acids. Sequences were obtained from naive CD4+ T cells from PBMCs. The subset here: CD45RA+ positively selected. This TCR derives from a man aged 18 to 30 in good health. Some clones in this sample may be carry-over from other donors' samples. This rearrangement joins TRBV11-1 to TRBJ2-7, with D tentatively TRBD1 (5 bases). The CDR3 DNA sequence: TGTGCCAGCAGCTTAGGACAGAACTACGAGCAGTACTTC. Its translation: CASSLGQNYEQYF.